Below are 11 T cell receptor beta chains sequenced from a single sample in a study of identical twins. TCRdb independently ran MiXCR on the 5' RACE reads; one entry per CDR3 protein. The repertoire holds some 250,000 distinct CDR3 sequences, with 5% to 7% as singletons. The same data also went into a second study, on T cells expressing NK-cell markers.

Specimen: CD8+ T cells sorted from blood. These receptors were taken from a woman aged 18 to 35 in good health.

This clonotype was counted between two and nine times. The chain carries TRBV5-4 and TRBJ2-7, with D unresolved. CDR1 and CDR2 (germline): SGHNT, YYREEE (reference sequence). This CDR3 has 12 amino acids. Deletions cut 0 bases from V and 6 bases from J, with 7 bases between. The CDR3 bases are TGTGCCAGCAGCTTGGGACCGGCCGAGCAGTACTTC. Protein product: CASSLGPAEQYF.

This chain connects TRBV20-1 to TRBJ1-2; D unresolved. Trimming removed 4 bases from V and 4 bases from J, with 22 bases in between. The CDR3 consists of 16 residues. Germline V lookup: CDR1 DFQATT, CDR2 SNEGSKA (reference sequence). In DNA form, the CDR3 reads TGCAGTGCTATCCCCTCGCGGGGAGCTGGGGTCTATGGCTACACCTTC. This codes for CSAIPSRGAGVYGYTF.

V and J are TRBV3-1 and TRBJ2-2, with D uncertain. This CDR3 is built from 15 residues. With 4 bases removed from V and 7 bases from J, the gap between germline ends came to 16 bases. CDR1 is LGHDT, CDR2 YNNKEL, per germline (reference sequence). DNA for the CDR3: TGTGCCAGCAGCCCGCCGGAAAGAATGGGCGGGGAGCTGTTTTTT. Its protein product is CASSPPERMGGELFF.

This clonotype was observed at least ten times. The rearrangement uses TRBV3-1 and TRBJ1-2; 12 bases fit TRBD1. The CDR3 loop spans 18 amino acids. Germline loops: CDR1 LGHDT, CDR2 YNNKEL (reference sequence). The junction had 9 bases not matched to a gene; V was cut back by 0 bases and J by 4 bases. The CDR3 DNA reads as TGTGCCAGCAGCCAAGATAGTCCGGGACAGGGGGCTTTCTATGGCTACACCTTC. Translation: CASSQDSPGQGAFYGYTF. Supplemented by reference TRBV3-1 and TRBJ1-2, the full variable domain reads DTAVSQTPKYLVTQMGNDKSIKCEQNLGHDTMYWYKQDSKKFLKIMFSYNNKELIINETVPNRFSPKSPDKAHLNLHINSLELGDSAVYFCASSQDSPGQGAFYGYTFGSGTRLTVV.

The V and J genes are TRBV4-1 and TRBJ2-5; unclear D gene. The ends were cut back, 0 bases at V and 7 bases at J, with 12 bases in the middle. The germline gives CDR1 MGHRA, CDR2 YSYEKL. This CDR3 has 14 residues. The CDR3 DNA follows: TGCGCCAGCAGCCAAGACAGGATCGGATGGACCCAGTACTTC. Its translation is CASSQDRIGWTQYF.

This clonotype was found many times. The rearrangement uses TRBV3-1 and TRBJ2-1, with unresolved D. CDR1 and CDR2 from the germline V gene are LGHDT and YNNKEL (reference sequence). The CDR3 is 15 residues long. Between the trimmed V and J ends, which lost 4 bases and 4 bases, there was a span of 14 bases. In DNA form, the CDR3 reads TGTGCCAGCAGCCTAGAAACGGCCGTGTACAATGAGCAGTTCTTC. It codes for CASSLETAVYNEQFF.

There are a few counts of this clonotype. The V and J genes are TRBV4-1 and TRBJ2-1; 7 positions agree with TRBD2. CDR3 length equals 14 residues. Germline CDR1 and CDR2: MGHRA and YSYEKL. J lost 3 bases, V lost 3 bases, and 2 bases had no gene match. CDR3 coding DNA: TGCGCCAGCAGCCATGGGGGGGACTACAATGAGCAGTTCTTC. Translation gives CASSHGGDYNEQFF.

This clonotype has just a few counts. The chain employs TRBV5-5 and TRBJ2-1, with TRBD2 matching 14 bases. The trim removed 7 bases at V and 5 bases at J, leaving 5 bases unmatched. The germline gives CDR1 SGHKS, CDR2 YYEKEE (reference sequence). CDR3 length equals 15 residues. In DNA form, the CDR3 reads TGTGCCAGCTATAGACTAGCGGGAGGGGACAATGAGCAGTTCTTC. Translating it yields CASYRLAGGDNEQFF.

This clonotype was seen at least ten times. The rearrangement links TRBV6-2 or TRBV6-3 to TRBJ2-1; no firm D call. CDR1 is MNHEY and CDR2 is SVGEGT in the germline V gene. Between the trimmed V and J ends, which lost 6 bases and 7 bases, there was a span of 10 bases. This CDR3 is built from 12 residues. In nucleotides, the CDR3 is TGTGCCAGCAGATTCAACCGTAATGAGCAGTTCTTC. Its translation is CASRFNRNEQFF.

This clonotype was picked up many times. The chain couples TRBV27 to TRBJ1-1; D gene uncertain. This CDR3 is built from 14 residues. CDR1 MNHEY and CDR2 SMNVEV come from the germline V gene (reference sequence). V dropped 6 bases and J dropped 1 base, with 12 bases sitting between them. The CDR3 coding sequence is TGTGCCAGCAGATTAAGACACAAGAACACTGAAGCTTTCTTT. It codes for CASRLRHKNTEAFF.

The V and J genes are TRBV28 and TRBJ1-6; weak D call: TRBD1 (5 bases). The germline CDR1 and CDR2 sequences are MDHEN and SYDVKM. The CDR3 covers 14 residues. V was clipped by 6 bases and J by 7 bases, with 13 bases between them. CDR3 nucleotide sequence: TGTGCCAGCAGGGGGGACCCGCGGAATTCACCCCTCCACTTT. Residues: CASRGDPRNSPLHF. The full variable domain, completed using reference TRBV28 and TRBJ1-6, is DVKVTQSSRYLVKRTGEKVFLECVQDMDHENMFWYRQDPGLGLRLIYFSYDVKMKEKGDIPEGYSVSREKKERFSLILESASTNQTSMYLCASRGDPRNSPLHFGNGTRLTVT.